This TCR beta chain was recovered during a study of blood T cell repertoires in COVID-19. Across the whole study: Sources were T cells, B-cell-depleted T cells, or PBMCs; the material itself was cDNA or gDNA.

This CDR3 spans 14 amino acids. Germline CDR1 is SGDLS and CDR2 is YYNGEE. V trimming: 4 bases; J trimming: 8 bases; junction bases outside the gene matches: 7. This table comes from immunoSEQ multiplex PCR, and its TCRdb copy is limited to in-frame clones, with some not included. The repertoire holds about 440,000 clones, with about 91% as singletons. In this sample, this clone turned up a few times. Sequencing was performed on peripheral blood. V usage is TRBV9 and J usage is TRBJ1-4; TRBD1 matches at 8 bases. The receptor was isolated from a woman between 50 and 59 years old with COVID-19, enrolled during active disease. CDR3 amino acids: CASSWGTGGEKLFF. The CDR3 DNA is TGTGCCAGCAGCTGGGGGACAGGAGGAGAAAAACTGTTTTTT.